The 28 T cell receptor beta chains below were found in one sample sequenced in a study of cytomegalovirus exposure and HLA in healthy donors. The PCR ran on 60 Vbeta and 13 Jbeta primers. Libraries were prepared by immunoSEQ multiplex PCR; TCRdb keeps only in-frame clonotypes and omits some of them. The sample has about 130,000 clones, about 81% seen once. The sample taken for sequencing was PBMCs. The receptors here all came from a woman aged 25 to 39 in good health and CMV-seronegative.

The rearrangement joins TRBV27 to TRBJ1-5, with no clear D. Germline lookup yields CDR1 MNHEY and CDR2 SMNVEV (reference sequence). The V end lost 0 bases, the J end lost 0 bases, and 12 bases lay between the germline ends. The CDR3 has 17 amino acids. CDR3 residues: CASSLSHPVYSNQPQHF. DNA for the CDR3: TGTGCCAGCAGTTTATCTCACCCAGTATATAGCAATCAGCCCCAGCATTTT.

This chain connects TRBV27 to TRBJ1-5; maybe TRBD1 (5 bases). V gave up 5 bases and J gave up 1 base, with 15 bases separating them. Germline CDR1 and CDR2: MNHEY and SMNVEV (reference sequence). The CDR3 contains 16 residues. This CDR3 is CASSLQGSESNQPQHF. The CDR3 coding sequence is TGTGCCAGCAGTCTTCAGGGTTCGGAGAGCAATCAGCCCCAGCATTTT.

V is TRBV25-1 and J is TRBJ2-6; D uncertain. The CDR3 extends over 13 amino acids. Trimming shortened V by 10 bases and J by 0 bases, and 7 bases separated the two germline ends. Germline-derived CDR1 and CDR2 are MGHDK and SYGVNS. DNA for the CDR3: TGTGCCACCACTCCCTCTGGGGCCAACGTCCTGACTTTC. This encodes CATTPSGANVLTF.

The CDR3 bases are TGTGCCAGCACCTCCGGCCCAGGCCATCAGCCCCAGCATTTT. The encoded protein is CASTSGPGHQPQHF. This chain links TRBV6-1 with TRBJ1-5; D is unclear. V lost 7 bases to trimming and J lost 5 bases, with 15 bases between them. Per germline, CDR1 MNHNS and CDR2 SASEGT. The CDR3 runs 14 residues.

V and J are TRBV19 and TRBJ2-5, with 14 bases aligning to TRBD2. V shed 5 bases, J shed 1 base, and the junction held 6 bases outside the gene matches. CDR3 length equals 17 residues. The germline CDR1 and CDR2 sequences are LNHDA and SQIVND (reference sequence). The CDR3 protein is CASSLQGLAGGQETQYF. CDR3 in DNA: TGTGCCAGTAGTCTACAAGGACTAGCGGGGGGCCAAGAGACCCAGTACTTC.

V and J are TRBV10-2 and TRBJ2-5; D is unclear. The V gene lost 7 bases and the J gene lost 2 bases, with 23 bases spanning the gap. Germline V CDR1 and CDR2: WSHSY, SAAADI. CDR3 size: 17 residues. The chain's CDR3 is CASKELPDRSHQETQYF. CDR3 sequence (DNA): TGCGCCAGCAAAGAGCTTCCTGATCGATCCCATCAAGAGACCCAGTACTTC.

This chain uses TRBV6-5 with TRBJ1-6; D gene uncertain. The V end was cut by 6 bases, the J end by 5 bases, with 11 bases between. The CDR3 is 14 residues long. Looked up from germline, CDR1 is MNHEY and CDR2 is SVGAGI. In DNA, the CDR3 is TGTGCCAGCAGAAAAATCCTTAATAATTCACCCCTCCACTTT. This translates into CASRKILNNSPLHF.

The genes are TRBV20-1 and TRBJ1-1; D perhaps matches TRBD1 (5 bases). Looked up from germline, CDR1 is DFQATT and CDR2 is SNEGSKA (reference sequence). V dropped 6 bases and J dropped 5 bases, with 10 bases sitting between them. The CDR3 loop spans 11 amino acids. The CDR3 reads CSAGGSTEAFF. DNA of the CDR3: TGCAGTGCCGGGGGGAGTACTGAAGCTTTCTTT.

In this sample, this clone turned up a few times. V usage is TRBV6-8 and J usage is TRBJ1-1, with D uncertain. This CDR3 has 12 amino acids. CDR1 is MNHGY and CDR2 is SAAAGT in the germline V gene. V lost 5 bases and J 10 bases, leaving 14 bases between the germline ends. This chain's CDR3 is CASSHNMAGAFF. The CDR3 nucleotides are TGTGCCAGCAGTCACAACATGGCGGGAGCTTTCTTT.

This clone has a single count. V and J are TRBV5-1 and TRBJ1-2; 7 bases are a match to TRBD1. Germline CDR1 SGHRS, CDR2 YFSETQ. V gave up 0 bases and J gave up 6 bases; unmatched junction bases: 5. This CDR3 contains 14 residues. The CDR3 spells CASSLAQGEDGYTF. For the CDR3, the DNA is TGCGCCAGCAGCTTGGCCCAGGGGGAAGATGGCTACACCTTC.

CDR3 sequence: CASSLSGRLNTGELFF. DNA of the CDR3: TGTGCCAGCAGCTTGTCGGGTCGTTTGAACACCGGGGAGCTGTTTTTT. The V call is TRBV7-2, the J call TRBJ2-2; D remains ambiguous. The germline V gene has CDR1 SGHTA and CDR2 FQGNSA. The length of the CDR3 is 16 residues. The V end lost 3 bases, the J end lost 1 base, and 12 bases lay between the germline ends.

V usage is TRBV5-5 and J usage is TRBJ1-5; a possible D gene is TRBD1 (6 bases). Between the trimmed V and J ends, which lost 4 bases and 2 bases, there was a span of 7 bases. Germline V gives CDR1 SGHKS, CDR2 YYEKEE (reference sequence). CDR3 length: 13 residues. The CDR3 region is CASSRTGNQPQHF. In DNA form, the CDR3 reads TGTGCCAGCAGCAGGACAGGCAATCAGCCCCAGCATTTT. The full variable domain, in which reference TRBV5-5 and TRBJ1-5 provide the parts outside the CDR3, is DAGVTQSPTHLIKTRGQQVTLRCSPISGHKSVSWYQQVLGQGPQFIFQYYEKEERGRGNFPDRFSARQFPNYSSELNVNALLLGDSALYLCASSRTGNQPQHFGDGTRLSIL.

This clone has more than one count but fewer than ten. This sequence joins TRBV2 and TRBJ2-2, with 7 positions matching TRBD2. The V gene's germline CDR1 is SNHLY and CDR2 FYNNEI. After removal of 7 bases from V and 7 bases from J, the junction contained 15 bases not matched to a gene. This CDR3 contains 16 residues. CDR3 in DNA: TGTGCCAGCACTTACGAACCCCGGGGGGTCCTCGGGGAGCTGTTTTTT. Its translation is CASTYEPRGVLGELFF.

The CDR3 nucleotides are TGTGCCAGCAGAACAGGGAACCTACGTGAGCAGTACTTC. Its translation is CASRTGNLREQYF. The genes are TRBV6-6 and TRBJ2-7; perhaps TRBD1 as D (6 bases). The CDR3 contains 13 residues. Trimming took 6 bases from V and 7 from J, leaving 16 bases between them. Germline loops: CDR1 MNHNY, CDR2 SVGAGI (reference sequence).

The rearrangement links TRBV18 to TRBJ1-5; D perhaps matches TRBD1 (6 bases). The V end was cut by 6 bases, the J end by 4 bases, with 10 bases between. This CDR3 has 13 residues. Germline CDR1 reads KGHSH; CDR2 reads LQKENI. CDR3 coding DNA: TGTGCCAGCTCCTGGACAGCAAATCAGCCCCAGCATTTT. It codes for CASSWTANQPQHF.

The chain is built from TRBV5-6 and TRBJ2-6, with TRBD2 matching 7 bases. V was pared by 0 bases and J by 5 bases, with 8 bases of the junction left unmatched. The length of the CDR3 is 17 residues. Looked up from germline, CDR1 is SGHDT and CDR2 is YYEEEE. CDR3 in DNA: TGTGCCAGCAGCTTGGCCCGGGGAGGGAGGTGGGCCAACGTCCTGACTTTC. This encodes CASSLARGGRWANVLTF. Combining the CDR3 with reference TRBV5-6 and TRBJ2-6 gives the whole variable domain DAGVTQSPTHLIKTRGQQVTLRCSPKSGHDTVSWYQQALGQGPQFIFQYYEEEERQRGNFPDRFSGHQFPNYSSELNVNALLLGDSALYLCASSLARGGRWANVLTFGAGSRLTVL.

The chain links TRBV19 to TRBJ2-1, with 12 bases that match TRBD2. Trimming cost V 3 bases and J 6 bases; bases outside gene matches: 3. CDR3 length equals 15 residues. Germline-derived CDR1 and CDR2 are LNHDA and SQIVND (reference sequence). The CDR3 reads CASSISSGRANEQFF. CDR3 nucleotide sequence: TGTGCCAGTAGTATCTCTAGCGGGAGGGCCAATGAGCAGTTCTTC. The whole variable domain, filled in from reference TRBV19 and TRBJ2-1, reads DGGITQSPKYLFRKEGQNVTLSCEQNLNHDAMYWYRQDPGQGLRLIYYSQIVNDFQKGDIAEGYSVSREKKESFPLTVTSAQKNPTAFYLCASSISSGRANEQFFGPGTRLTVL.

This clone was picked up one time. In the same sample, other DNA sequences code for this CDR3. The CDR3: CASSKTGERTEAFF. The CDR3 nucleotides read TGTGCCAGCTCAAAGACAGGGGAGAGGACCGAAGCTTTCTTT. The V and J genes are TRBV18 and TRBJ1-1, with 8 bases aligning to TRBD1. This CDR3 spans 14 amino acids. Germline V gene lookup returns CDR1 KGHSH and CDR2 LQKENI. V lost 5 bases and J lost 8; bases outside the gene matches: 10.

The chain has TRBV4-3 and TRBJ2-7; 7 nucleotides line up with TRBD1. Per the germline V gene, CDR1 is LGHNA and CDR2 is YSLEER. CDR3 length: 13 amino acids. J gave up 3 bases and V 2 bases, and 1 base lay outside the gene matches. The CDR3 here is CASSQYRGYEQYF. In nucleotides, the CDR3 is TGCGCCAGCAGCCAATACAGGGGCTACGAGCAGTACTTC.

The gene calls are TRBV19 and TRBJ2-1; no definite D call. Trimming left V 5 bases short and J 5 bases short, with 19 bases between. The CDR3 consists of 16 residues. Germline V gene sequence: CDR1 LNHDA, CDR2 SQIVND (reference sequence). The CDR3 DNA sequence: TGTGCCAGTAGTTCTCCGACTCGTTCCAAAAACAATGAGCAGTTCTTC. Translating gives CASSSPTRSKNNEQFF.

This chain uses TRBV6-5 with TRBJ1-2; perhaps TRBD1 as D (5 bases). Germline-derived CDR1 and CDR2 are MNHEY and SVGAGI. V was cut by 5 bases and J by 8 bases, with 18 bases left in between. There are 14 residues in the CDR3. The DNA of the CDR3 is TGTGCCAGCAGTCCTCGGGGGAGTCTATCGGGCTACACCTTC. Residues: CASSPRGSLSGYTF.

The chain joins TRBV10-1 to TRBJ2-7; TRBD2 matches 8 bases. After removal of 6 bases from V and 2 bases from J, the junction contained 6 bases not matched to a gene. The CDR3 runs 14 residues. From germline, CDR1 is WNHNN and CDR2 SYGVQD (reference sequence). The chain's CDR3 is CASSPSGFPYEQYF. The CDR3 nucleotides read TGCGCCAGCAGCCCTAGCGGGTTCCCCTACGAGCAGTACTTC.

This rearrangement joins TRBV27 to TRBJ2-1, with 14 bases identical to TRBD2. V was pared by 5 bases and J by 0 bases, with 6 bases of the junction left unmatched. The CDR3 is 18 residues long. Germline values: CDR1 MNHEY, CDR2 SMNVEV (reference sequence). The CDR3 DNA sequence: TGTGCCAGCAGTCAGACTAGCGGGAGGGAGAGCTCCTACAATGAGCAGTTCTTC. Translating it yields CASSQTSGRESSYNEQFF.

The sample holds a few counts of this clone. The chain links TRBV4-1 to TRBJ1-6, with 9 bases that match TRBD1. CDR1 and CDR2 (germline): MGHRA, YSYEKL. Germline trimming cut 4 bases from V and 10 bases from J; bases unmatched to any gene: 8. This CDR3 has 15 amino acids. In DNA form, the CDR3 reads TGCGCCAGCAGCCCGGGACAGGGAATGAAGTCACCCCTCCACTTT. Translated, it gives CASSPGQGMKSPLHF.

The rearrangement links TRBV29-1 to TRBJ2-5; D possibly corresponds to TRBD1 (5 bases). CDR1 is SQVTM, CDR2 ANQGSEA, per germline. This CDR3 region has 12 residues. V was cut by 4 bases and J by 5 bases, with 11 bases left in between. CDR3 nucleotides: TGCAGCGTTGGGGGCCTGGGGGAGACCCAGTACTTC. Translated, it gives CSVGGLGETQYF.

This clone has only one observation. The chain carries TRBV7-8 and TRBJ2-7; D is perhaps TRBD1 (5 bases). V dropped 6 bases and J dropped 3 bases, with 15 bases sitting between them. CDR1 is SGHVS and CDR2 is FQNEAQ in the germline V gene. The CDR3 covers 14 residues. The CDR3 bases are TGTGCCAGCAGTATCAGGGCCCCCCTCTACGAGCAGTACTTC. Translated: CASSIRAPLYEQYF.

The chain combines TRBV27 with TRBJ2-6; D is uncertain. The CDR3 runs 15 residues. Germline CDR1 reads MNHEY; CDR2 reads SMNVEV (reference sequence). V lost 4 bases and J lost 0, with 7 bases in between. DNA for the CDR3: TGTGCCAGCAGTTCTCAGATCTCTGGGGCCAACGTCCTGACTTTC. This sequence encodes CASSSQISGANVLTF. The variable domain in full, with the rest retrieved from reference TRBV27 and TRBJ2-6, is EAQVTQNPRYLITVTGKKLTVTCSQNMNHEYMSWYRQDPGLGLRQIYYSMNVEVTDKGDVPEGYKVSRKEKRNFPLILESPSPNQTSLYFCASSSQISGANVLTFGAGSRLTVL.

This chain connects TRBV2 to TRBJ1-2, with D perhaps TRBD1 (5 bases). Trimming cost V 3 bases and J 5 bases, with 13 bases left between them. This CDR3 has 14 residues. Per the germline V gene, CDR1 is SNHLY and CDR2 is FYNNEI. The CDR3 region is CASSDLGAAYGYTF. The CDR3 DNA is TGTGCCAGCAGTGATTTAGGGGCGGCTTATGGCTACACCTTC.